Below, one TCR beta chain is given with its context. Its cognate antigen is unknown. This entry belongs to a study of monozygotic twins with inflammatory bowel disease. Germline V lookup: CDR1 MGHDK, CDR2 SYGVNS. The CDR3 contains 15 residues. TCRalpha and TCRbeta cDNA underwent two nested PCRs of around 15 and 10 cycles. TCRdb re-called the 5' RACE reads; every CDR3 protein appears as one record, without DNA. The sample holds 95,000 to 110,000 distinct CDR3 sequences. The study's findings and limits: It was in IBD patients that TCRbeta diversity (inverse Simpson) was lower than in healthy co-twins.

Blood samples, whole and unsorted for T cells, yielded the isolated total RNA. Material for sequencing was blood. This clonotype originated in a human donor with ulcerative colitis or Crohn's disease, or a healthy co-twin of an affected twin (not recorded which). The chain is built from TRBV25-1 and TRBJ2-2; TCRdb lists TRBD1, though no DNA is available to test this call. CDR3 region: CASSEDRGLAGELFF.